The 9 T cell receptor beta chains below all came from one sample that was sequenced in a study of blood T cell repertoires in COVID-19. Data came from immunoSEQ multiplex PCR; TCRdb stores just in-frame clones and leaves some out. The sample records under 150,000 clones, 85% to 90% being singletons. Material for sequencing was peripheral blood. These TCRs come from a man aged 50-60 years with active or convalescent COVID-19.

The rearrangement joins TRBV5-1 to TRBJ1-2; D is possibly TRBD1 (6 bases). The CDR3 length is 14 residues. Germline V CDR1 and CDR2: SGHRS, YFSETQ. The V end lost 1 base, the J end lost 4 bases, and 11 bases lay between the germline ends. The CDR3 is CASSLSAGAYGYTF. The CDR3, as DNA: TGCGCCAGCAGCTTGTCCGCAGGGGCCTATGGCTACACCTTC.

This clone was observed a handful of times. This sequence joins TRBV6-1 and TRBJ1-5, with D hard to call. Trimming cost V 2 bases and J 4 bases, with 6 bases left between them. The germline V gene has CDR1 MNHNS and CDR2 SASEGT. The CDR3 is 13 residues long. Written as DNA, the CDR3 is TGTGCCAGCAGTGAACGAGAAAATCAGCCCCAGCATTTT. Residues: CASSERENQPQHF.

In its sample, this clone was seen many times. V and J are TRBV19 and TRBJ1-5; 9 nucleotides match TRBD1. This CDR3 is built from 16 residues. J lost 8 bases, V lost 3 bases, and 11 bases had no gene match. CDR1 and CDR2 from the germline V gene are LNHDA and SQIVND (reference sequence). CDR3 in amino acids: CASSIPGTGPLEPQHF. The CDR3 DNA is TGTGCCAGTAGTATCCCCGGGACAGGGCCTTTGGAGCCCCAGCATTTT.

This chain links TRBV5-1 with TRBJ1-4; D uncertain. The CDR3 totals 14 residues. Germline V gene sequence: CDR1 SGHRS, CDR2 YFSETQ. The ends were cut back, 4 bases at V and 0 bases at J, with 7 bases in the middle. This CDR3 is CASSPSSTNEKLFF. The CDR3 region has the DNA TGCGCCAGCAGCCCGTCCTCAACTAATGAAAAACTGTTTTTT. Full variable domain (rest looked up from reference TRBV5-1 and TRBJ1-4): KAGVTQTPRYLIKTRGQQVTLSCSPISGHRSVSWYQQTPGQGLQFLFEYFSETQRNKGNFPGRFSGRQFSNSRSEMNVSTLELGDSALYLCASSPSSTNEKLFFGSGTQLSVL.

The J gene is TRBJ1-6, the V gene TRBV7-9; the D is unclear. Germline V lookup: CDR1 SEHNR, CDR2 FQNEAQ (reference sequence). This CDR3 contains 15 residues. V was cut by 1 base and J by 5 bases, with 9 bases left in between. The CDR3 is CASSLDSRNNSPLHF. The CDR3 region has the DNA TGTGCCAGCAGCTTAGATTCCAGGAATAATTCACCCCTCCACTTT. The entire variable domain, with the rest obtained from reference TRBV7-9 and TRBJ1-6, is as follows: DTGVSQNPRHKITKRGQNVTFRCDPISEHNRLYWYRQTLGQGPEFLTYFQNEAQLEKSRLLSDRFSAERPKGSFSTLEIQRTEQGDSAMYLCASSLDSRNNSPLHFGNGTRLTVT.

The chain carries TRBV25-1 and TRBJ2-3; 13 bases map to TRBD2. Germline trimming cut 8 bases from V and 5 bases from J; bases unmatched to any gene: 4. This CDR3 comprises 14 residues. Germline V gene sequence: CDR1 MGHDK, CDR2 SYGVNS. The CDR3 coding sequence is TGTGCCAGCGGACTAGCGGGAGAGGGAGATACGCAGTATTTT. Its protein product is CASGLAGEGDTQYF.

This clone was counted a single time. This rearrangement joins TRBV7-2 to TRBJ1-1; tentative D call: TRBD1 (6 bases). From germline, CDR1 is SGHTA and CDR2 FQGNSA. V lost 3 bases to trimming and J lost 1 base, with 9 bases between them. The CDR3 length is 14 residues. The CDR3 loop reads CASSFGQSNTEAFF. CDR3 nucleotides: TGTGCCAGCAGCTTTGGACAGTCGAACACTGAAGCTTTCTTT.

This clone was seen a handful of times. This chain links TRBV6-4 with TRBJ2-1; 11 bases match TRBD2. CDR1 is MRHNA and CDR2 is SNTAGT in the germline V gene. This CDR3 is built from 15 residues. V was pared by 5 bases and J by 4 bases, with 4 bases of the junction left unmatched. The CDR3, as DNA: TGTGCCAGCAGTATCGGGACTAGCGGTTACAATGAGCAGTTCTTC. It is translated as CASSIGTSGYNEQFF.

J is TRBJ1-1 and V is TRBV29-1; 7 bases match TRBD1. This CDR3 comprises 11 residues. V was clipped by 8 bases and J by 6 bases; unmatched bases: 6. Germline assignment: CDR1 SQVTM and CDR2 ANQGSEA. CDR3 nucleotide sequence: TGCAGCCATAGCAGGGGGTCTGAAGCTTTCTTT. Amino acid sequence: CSHSRGSEAFF.